Following are 14 T cell receptor beta chains from one sample sequenced in a study of human CD8 memory T cell subsets. TCR beta libraries were made by UMI-labeled 5' RACE. TCRdb processed the 5' RACE reads again and assigns one entry to each CDR3 protein, with no DNA. The listing records 10,000 to 12,000 distinct CDR3 sequences. The sequencing input was CD8+ T cells from PBMCs. Every receptor here comes from a human donor in good health.

The chain couples TRBV11-2 to TRBJ1-4. The length of the CDR3 is 18 residues. CDR1 is SGHAT and CDR2 is FQNNGV in the germline V gene. CDR3: CASSLERGLSMVDEKLFF.

The CDR3 sequence: CASRDLMNTEAFF. The genes are TRBV13 and TRBJ1-1. Germline V gives CDR1 PRHDT, CDR2 FYEKMQ (reference sequence). The CDR3 totals 13 residues.

This clonotype shows up as medium-sized by frequency. This sequence joins TRBV7-9 and TRBJ2-7; there is no DNA to check the TCRdb D call of TRBD2. The germline CDR1 and CDR2 sequences are SEHNR and FQNEAQ (reference sequence). This CDR3 has 13 residues. CDR3: CASSPGTMYEQYF.

This chain connects TRBV12-3 or TRBV12-4 to TRBJ2-3; TCRdb picks TRBD2, but there is no DNA to check that call. The CDR3 is 12 residues long. CDR3 protein: CASTLEGDTQYF.

This clonotype is classed as medium-sized by frequency. The chain employs TRBV4-3 and TRBJ2-7. This CDR3 comprises 12 residues. Germline assignment: CDR1 LGHNA and CDR2 YSLEER. CDR3 in amino acids: CASSQAGSEQYF.

J is TRBJ1-3 and V is TRBV20-1; without DNA, the TCRdb call of TRBD1 cannot be checked. The CDR3 length is 17 residues. The germline CDR1 and CDR2 sequences are DFQATT and SNEGSKA (reference sequence). CDR3 region: CSARGPPDRGRENTIYF.

V usage is TRBV20-1 and J usage is TRBJ2-1; the D call from TCRdb, TRBD2, cannot be confirmed without DNA. Germline V gene sequence: CDR1 DFQATT, CDR2 SNEGSKA (reference sequence). The CDR3 has 12 residues. The chain's CDR3 is CSAGTSPNEQFF.

The chain joins TRBV20-1 to TRBJ2-2; TCRdb selects TRBD1, and the lack of DNA leaves this call unchecked. The CDR3 is 12 residues long. The germline V gene has CDR1 DFQATT and CDR2 SNEGSKA (reference sequence). The CDR3: CSARQLAPELFF.

CDR3 sequence: CASSQHLGTSGAYNEQFF. V and J are TRBV4-3 and TRBJ2-1; TCRdb calls TRBD2, which cannot be checked without DNA. CDR3 length: 18 residues. CDR1 and CDR2 (germline): LGHNA, YSLEER.

The chain couples TRBV2 to TRBJ1-2; TCRdb picks TRBD1, but there is no DNA to check that call. CDR3 length: 14 residues. Germline CDR1 is SNHLY and CDR2 is FYNNEI. The CDR3 here is CASTGTVTSYGYTF.

The J gene is TRBJ1-1, the V gene TRBV4-3. The CDR3 totals 16 residues. The V gene's germline CDR1 is LGHNA and CDR2 YSLEER. This CDR3 reads CASSPTEGGLNTEAFF.

The chain is built from TRBV11-2 and TRBJ1-1; absent DNA, TCRdb's TRBD1 call cannot be checked. This CDR3 region has 14 residues. Looked up from germline, CDR1 is SGHAT and CDR2 is FQNNGV. The CDR3 region is CASSSEGGGTEAFF.

The genes are TRBV4-3 and TRBJ2-1; without DNA, the TCRdb call of TRBD2 cannot be checked. Germline CDR1 and CDR2: LGHNA and YSLEER. The CDR3 runs 17 residues. CDR3 region: CASSQDWGTSAYNEQFF.

Measured by frequency, this clonotype is medium-sized. V usage is TRBV7-2 and J usage is TRBJ2-5; TCRdb's D call, TRBD2, is unchecked because there is no DNA. The CDR3 totals 15 residues. CDR1 and CDR2 from the germline V gene are SGHTA and FQGNSA. The CDR3: CASSARLAGSETQYF.